This record looks at one T cell receptor (beta chain) sequence and its context. Its antigen remains unidentified. PCR was performed a second time for 7 to 11 cycles using a sample-barcoded 5' primer and a J-beta primer mix. MiXCR, applied by TCRdb to the 5' RACE reads, yields one record per CDR3 protein. Among 750,000 to 850,000 distinct CDR3 sequences listed, 20% to 25% were seen once. The data derive from a study of blood T cells in healthy people across ages. Study-level results: Samples with more naive T cells showed higher observed beta diversity. Relative to aged donors, long-lived donors carried more naive CD4+ cells and displayed higher diversity.

The CDR3 contains 14 residues. Staff drew approximately 9.7 milliliters of peripheral blood from each donor. These data were also filed under a second study, of T cells of mothers and their children. This second study notes: Donors comprised three healthy Caucasian mothers plus their six children.

Sequencing was performed on blood. The rearrangement joins TRBV12-3 or TRBV12-4 to TRBJ2-1; D may correspond to TRBD1 or TRBD2 (5 bases each). The DNA end lines up better with TRBJ2-7; the J call may be wrong. This receptor was taken from a boy aged 5-17 years in good health. CDR3 protein: CASSFGASSYEQYF. CDR3 nucleotide sequence: TGTGCCAGCAGTTTCGGGGCTAGCTCCTACGAGCAGTACTTC.